These T cell receptor beta chains were read from a single sample in a study of cytomegalovirus exposure and HLA in healthy donors. Measured with immunoSEQ multiplex PCR; TCRdb has only the in-frame clones, and not every one. This table holds around 95,000 clones, 75% to 85% found once. The source material was PBMCs. The receptors were gathered from a man aged 30-40 years in good health and CMV-seropositive. Each CDR3 is given without its conserved first and last residue. A D gene is named only where the DNA matches it firmly.

V	J	D	CDR3
TRBV6-5	TRBJ1-2	TRBD1	ASSPRGEGYT
TRBV30	TRBJ2-6	NA	AWSAYGGSGANVLT
TRBV27	TRBJ1-3	NA	ASSHYTVQQGSGNTIY
TRBV19	TRBJ2-3	TRBD2	ASSTRLAGSDTQY
TRBV11-2	TRBJ2-2	NA	ASSLDRGGELF
TRBV7-8	TRBJ2-7	TRBD1	ASSLAGQGAYEQY
TRBV11-2	TRBJ2-3	TRBD2	ASSLVGLAGGQDTQY
TRBV6-4	TRBJ2-1	TRBD2	ASSVLAGVSYNEQF
TRBV15	TRBJ1-6	NA	ATSRGQQPASPLH
TRBV11-2	TRBJ1-5	NA	ASSTTGHNQPQH
TRBV6-5	TRBJ2-2	TRBD2	ASRLAGEAGELF
TRBV19	TRBJ2-1	TRBD2	ASSITGRARGEQF
TRBV27	TRBJ2-7	TRBD1	ASSSLTGWRYEQY
TRBV18	TRBJ2-3	TRBD1	ASSLTTGPDTQY
TRBV28	TRBJ2-7	TRBD2	ASSTQIPGLAGAASYEQY
TRBV10-1	TRBJ2-1	TRBD2	ASSESASGNNEQF
TRBV5-1	TRBJ2-5	TRBD1	ASSFQGTGLETQY
TRBV5-1	TRBJ2-1	NA	ASSFPGTGERGGHRNEQF
TRBV5-1	TRBJ2-7	NA	ASSFSQVTTSYEQY
TRBV6-1	TRBJ2-5	TRBD1	ASSRWDRAETQY
TRBV7-9	TRBJ2-5	NA	SSSFFGIGGDQETQY
TRBV11-2	TRBJ2-3	TRBD1	ASSQGTATDTQY
TRBV11-2	TRBJ2-7	NA	ASSRTSFYEQY
TRBV11-2	TRBJ2-1	TRBD2	ASSSRPGLAGVLVNEQF
TRBV20-1	TRBJ1-2	NA	SAWTVKVT
TRBV5-1	TRBJ2-1	NA	ASRRLAVEQF
TRBV10-2	TRBJ2-7	TRBD2	ASKKPGGDSYEQY
TRBV6-1	TRBJ2-7	NA	ASSASAGNSYEQY
TRBV7-6	TRBJ2-5	NA	ASSLGGEQTQY
TRBV11-2	TRBJ1-2	NA	ASSANGGPPSGYT
TRBV28	TRBJ1-5	NA	ASSPLRQNDQPQH